This entry is about one T cell receptor (beta chain). Its antigen is currently unknown. These data are taken from a study of T cell responses to AZD1222 COVID-19 vaccine. Findings of the study overall: Repertoires were sampled only after the peak T cell response.

The CDR3 has 13 residues. Looked up from germline, CDR1 is SGHRS and CDR2 is YFSETQ. Trimming took 3 bases from V and 0 from J, leaving 7 bases between them. Profiling relied on immunoSEQ multiplex PCR, and the TCRdb table lists in-frame clones only, not all of them. This repertoire shows some 250,000 clones, approximately 94% found once; its top ten account for about 0.5%. The chain has TRBV5-1 and TRBJ2-7; D call uncertain. The starting material was peripheral blood, obtained 28 days after the second AZD1222 dose. This TCR derives from an adult who received the AZD1222 COVID-19 vaccine. As DNA, the CDR3 is TGCGCCAGCAGCTGGGCGCACTCCTACGAGCAGTACTTC. Protein sequence: CASSWAHSYEQYF.